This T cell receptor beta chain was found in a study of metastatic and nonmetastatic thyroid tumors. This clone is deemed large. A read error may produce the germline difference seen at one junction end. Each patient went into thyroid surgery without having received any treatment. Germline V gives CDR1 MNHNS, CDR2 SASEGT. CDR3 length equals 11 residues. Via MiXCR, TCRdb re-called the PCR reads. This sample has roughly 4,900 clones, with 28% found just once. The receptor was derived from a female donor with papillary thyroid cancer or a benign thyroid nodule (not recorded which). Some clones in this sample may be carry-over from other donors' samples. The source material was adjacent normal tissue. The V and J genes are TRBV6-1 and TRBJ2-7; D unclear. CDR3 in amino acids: CASSGPYGQYF. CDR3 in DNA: TGTGCCAGCAGTGGCCCCTACGGGCAGTACTTC.